This TCR beta chain was captured by sequencing in a study of identical twins. TCRdb independently ran MiXCR on the 5' RACE reads; one entry per CDR3 protein. The sample shows a few hundred thousand distinct CDR3 sequences, around 15% of them seen only once. Germline lookup yields CDR1 SQVTM and CDR2 ANQGSEA. J lost 3 bases, V lost 6 bases, and 3 bases had no gene match. This CDR3 region has 12 residues. The sample also formed part of further work on yellow fever vaccine responses in identical twins.

The chain couples TRBV29-1 to TRBJ2-7; the match to TRBD1 covers 9 bases. Sequences were obtained from CD4+ T cells sorted from blood. This TCR derives from a woman aged 18-29 years in good health. The CDR3 protein is CSVETGGYEQYF. CDR3 DNA: TGCAGCGTCGAGACAGGGGGCTACGAGCAGTACTTC.